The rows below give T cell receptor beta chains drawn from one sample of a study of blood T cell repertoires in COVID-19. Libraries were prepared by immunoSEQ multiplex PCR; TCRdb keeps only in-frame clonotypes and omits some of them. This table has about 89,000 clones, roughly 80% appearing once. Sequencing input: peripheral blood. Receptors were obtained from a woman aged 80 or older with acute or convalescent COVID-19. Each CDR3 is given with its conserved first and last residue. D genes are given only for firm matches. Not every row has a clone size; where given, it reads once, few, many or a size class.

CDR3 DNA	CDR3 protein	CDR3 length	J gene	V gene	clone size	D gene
TGTGCCAGCCGGGGGACGGCGGCGATTGAAAAACTGTTTTTT	CASRGTAAIEKLFF	14	TRBJ1-4	TRBV6-5	.	.
TGTGCCAGCAGTGACTCGCACAGCTATGAAGCTTTCTTT	CASSDSHSYEAFF	13	TRBJ1-1	TRBV6-4	once	.
TGTGCCAGCAGGGGACAGGGGTATAGCAATCAGCCCCAGCATTTT	CASRGQGYSNQPQHF	15	TRBJ1-5	TRBV27	.	TRBD1
TGTGCCAGCAGTAGAGGGACAGTCTATGGCTACACCTTC	CASSRGTVYGYTF	13	TRBJ1-2	TRBV27	.	TRBD1
TGTGCCAGCAGCCAACGGACTAGCGGGATCTACGAGCAGTACTTC	CASSQRTSGIYEQYF	15	TRBJ2-7	TRBV3-1/TRBV3-2	.	TRBD2
TGTGCCAGCAGGCAGACAGGGGGCTACGAGCAGTACTTC	CASRQTGGYEQYF	13	TRBJ2-7	TRBV25-1	.	TRBD1
TGTGCCAGCTCCCCCGGGACAGGGGGCGAAGGGACTAATGAAAAACTGTTTTTT	CASSPGTGGEGTNEKLFF	18	TRBJ1-4	TRBV18	.	TRBD1
TGTGCCAGCGGGAGACAACAGCAGTACTTC	CASGRQQQYF	10	TRBJ2-7	TRBV25-1	.	.
TGTGCCAGCAGCGTGGCCGGGACAGCAACCTACGAGCAGTACTTC	CASSVAGTATYEQYF	15	TRBJ2-7	TRBV9	once	TRBD1
TGTGCCAGCCGACAGGGGGGATTGACAGATACGCAGTATTTT	CASRQGGLTDTQYF	14	TRBJ2-3	TRBV6-5	once	TRBD1
TGTGCCAGCAGCCAAGGACAGACAGATACGCAGTATTTT	CASSQGQTDTQYF	13	TRBJ2-3	TRBV3-1/TRBV3-2	.	.
TGTGCCAGCAGCTACAGGGACAGGGCTGGTGATCAGCCCCAGCATTTT	CASSYRDRAGDQPQHF	16	TRBJ1-5	TRBV6-6	.	TRBD1
TGTGCCAGCAGCCCTACAGGGGCTTACGAGCAGTACTTC	CASSPTGAYEQYF	13	TRBJ2-7	TRBV11-1	.	TRBD1
TGTGCCAGCATATCACCGCCGGGACTAGCGGGGAGGGTGGAGACCCAGTACTTC	CASISPPGLAGRVETQYF	18	TRBJ2-5	TRBV9	.	TRBD2
TGTGCCTGGAGTGGGGTGACAGCCAGCTCCTACGAGCAGTACTTC	CAWSGVTASSYEQYF	15	TRBJ2-7	TRBV30	once	.
TGTGCCATCAGTGAACAAGCGGGGGCGTACAATGAGCAGTTCTTC	CAISEQAGAYNEQFF	15	TRBJ2-1	TRBV10-3	.	TRBD2
TGTGCCAGCAGCAAAACAGGGCCTGGGGCCAACGTCCTGACTTTC	CASSKTGPGANVLTF	15	TRBJ2-6	TRBV21-1	.	.
TGTGCCAGCAGCCTTCGGACAGGGGGCGCAGGGCAGCCCCAGCATTTT	CASSLRTGGAGQPQHF	16	TRBJ1-5	TRBV21-1	once	.
TGTGCCATCAGCCCGACAGGGGCCACTGAAGCTTTCTTT	CAISPTGATEAFF	13	TRBJ1-1	TRBV10-3	.	TRBD1
TGTGCCAGCAGCTTAGGACAGGGAGGAAACACCATATATTTT	CASSLGQGGNTIYF	14	TRBJ1-3	TRBV7-2	.	TRBD1
TGTGCCATCAGTGAGTCCAGCGGGAGGGCCGACGAGCAGTACTTC	CAISESSGRADEQYF	15	TRBJ2-7	TRBV10-3	.	TRBD2
TGCGCCAGCAGCTTGGCGGGACAGGGGTATTCACCCCTCCACTTT	CASSLAGQGYSPLHF	15	TRBJ1-6	TRBV5-1	.	TRBD1
TGTGCCAGCAGCTTAGCGGGGGGGCCCTTTGAGCAGTTCTTC	CASSLAGGPFEQFF	14	TRBJ2-1	TRBV11-2	.	TRBD2
TGTGCCAGCAGTTACTCAGGGACAGTGAGCACAGATACGCAGTATTTT	CASSYSGTVSTDTQYF	16	TRBJ2-3	TRBV6-5	.	TRBD1
TGTGCCTGGGTCCCGGGACAGGGGGCATACACTGAAGCTTTCTTT	CAWVPGQGAYTEAFF	15	TRBJ1-1	TRBV30	.	TRBD1
TGTGCCAGCAGCTCTCGGCGGGGGAACACTGAAGCTTTCTTT	CASSSRRGNTEAFF	14	TRBJ1-1	TRBV7-3	.	.